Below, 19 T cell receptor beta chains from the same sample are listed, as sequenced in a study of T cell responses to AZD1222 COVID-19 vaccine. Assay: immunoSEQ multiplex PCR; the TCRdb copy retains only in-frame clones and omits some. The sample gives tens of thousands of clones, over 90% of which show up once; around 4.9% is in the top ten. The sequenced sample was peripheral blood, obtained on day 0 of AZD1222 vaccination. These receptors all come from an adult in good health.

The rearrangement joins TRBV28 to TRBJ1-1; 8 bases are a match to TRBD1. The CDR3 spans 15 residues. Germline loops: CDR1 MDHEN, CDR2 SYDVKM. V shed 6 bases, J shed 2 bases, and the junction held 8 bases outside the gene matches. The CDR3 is CASSTGGTGNTEAFF. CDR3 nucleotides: TGTGCCAGCAGCACAGGGGGGACAGGAAACACTGAAGCTTTCTTT. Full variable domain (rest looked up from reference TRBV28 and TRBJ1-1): DVKVTQSSRYLVKRTGEKVFLECVQDMDHENMFWYRQDPGLGLRLIYFSYDVKMKEKGDIPEGYSVSREKKERFSLILESASTNQTSMYLCASSTGGTGNTEAFFGQGTRLTVV.

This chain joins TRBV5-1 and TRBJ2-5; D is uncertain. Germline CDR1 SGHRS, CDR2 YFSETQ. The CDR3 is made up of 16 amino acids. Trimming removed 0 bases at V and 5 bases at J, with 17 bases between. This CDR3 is CASSLGVWPPRETQYF. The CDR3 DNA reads TGCGCCAGCAGCTTGGGGGTTTGGCCGCCACGGGAGACCCAGTACTTC.

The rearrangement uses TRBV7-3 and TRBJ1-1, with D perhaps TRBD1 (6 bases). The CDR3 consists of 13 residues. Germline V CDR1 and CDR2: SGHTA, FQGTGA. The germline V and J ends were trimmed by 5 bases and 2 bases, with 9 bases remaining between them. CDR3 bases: TGTGCCAGCAGCGACAGGATTAACACTGAAGCTTTCTTT. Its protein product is CASSDRINTEAFF.

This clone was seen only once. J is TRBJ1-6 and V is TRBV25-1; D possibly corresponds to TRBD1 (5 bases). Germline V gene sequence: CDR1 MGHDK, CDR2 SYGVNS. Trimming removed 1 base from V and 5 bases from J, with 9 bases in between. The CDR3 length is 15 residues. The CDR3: CASSEFGQDNSPLHF. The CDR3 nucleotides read TGTGCCAGCAGTGAATTTGGACAAGATAATTCACCCCTCCACTTT.

CDR3 sequence (DNA): TGTGCCAGCAGCTTAGCCGGCGGAGCTTTCTTT. It translates to CASSLAGGAFF. This rearrangement joins TRBV7-2 to TRBJ1-1; no reliable D call. Germline V gene sequence: CDR1 SGHTA, CDR2 FQGNSA. The CDR3 totals 11 residues. Trimming took off 0 bases at V and 10 bases at J, with 6 bases between the two ends.

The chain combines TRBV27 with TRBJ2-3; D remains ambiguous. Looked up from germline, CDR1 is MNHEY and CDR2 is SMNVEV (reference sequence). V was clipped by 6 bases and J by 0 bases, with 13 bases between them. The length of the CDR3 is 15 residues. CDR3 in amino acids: CASRSEVTSTDTQYF. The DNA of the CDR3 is TGTGCCAGCAGATCCGAGGTCACTAGCACAGATACGCAGTATTTT.

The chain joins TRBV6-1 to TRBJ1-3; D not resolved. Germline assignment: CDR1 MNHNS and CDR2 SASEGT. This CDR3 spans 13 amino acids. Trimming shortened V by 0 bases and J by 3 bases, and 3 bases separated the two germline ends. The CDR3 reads CASSEAGGNTIYF. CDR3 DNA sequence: TGTGCCAGCAGTGAAGCTGGTGGAAACACCATATATTTT.

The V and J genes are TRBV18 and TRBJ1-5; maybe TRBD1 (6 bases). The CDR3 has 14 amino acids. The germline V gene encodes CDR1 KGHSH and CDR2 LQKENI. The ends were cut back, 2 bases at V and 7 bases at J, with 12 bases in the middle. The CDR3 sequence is CASSPGAGVQPQHF. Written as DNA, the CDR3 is TGTGCCAGCTCACCAGGGGCAGGGGTGCAGCCCCAGCATTTT.

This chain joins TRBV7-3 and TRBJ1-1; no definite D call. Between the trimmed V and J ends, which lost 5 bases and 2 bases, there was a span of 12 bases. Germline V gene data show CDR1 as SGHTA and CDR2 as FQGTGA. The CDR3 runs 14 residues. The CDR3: CASSPTRANTEAFF. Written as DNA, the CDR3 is TGTGCCAGCAGCCCCACGAGGGCAAACACTGAAGCTTTCTTT.

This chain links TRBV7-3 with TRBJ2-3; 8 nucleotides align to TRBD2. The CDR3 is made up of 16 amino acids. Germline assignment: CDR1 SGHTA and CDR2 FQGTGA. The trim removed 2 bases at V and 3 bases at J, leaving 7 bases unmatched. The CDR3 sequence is CASSLSGGGTTDTQYF. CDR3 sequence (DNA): TGTGCCAGCAGCTTATCGGGCGGGGGGACAACAGATACGCAGTATTTT.

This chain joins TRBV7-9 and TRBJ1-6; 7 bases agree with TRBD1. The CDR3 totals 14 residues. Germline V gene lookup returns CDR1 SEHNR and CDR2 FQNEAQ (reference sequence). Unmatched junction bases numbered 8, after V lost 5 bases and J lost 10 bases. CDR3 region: CASSPTGPGSPLHF. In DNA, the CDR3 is TGTGCCAGCAGCCCGACAGGGCCGGGATCACCCCTCCACTTT.

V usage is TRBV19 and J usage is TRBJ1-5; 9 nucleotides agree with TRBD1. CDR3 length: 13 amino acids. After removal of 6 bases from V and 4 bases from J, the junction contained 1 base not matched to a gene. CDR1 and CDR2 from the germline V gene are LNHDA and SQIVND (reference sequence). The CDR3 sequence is CASSGTGNQPQHF. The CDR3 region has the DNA TGTGCCAGTAGCGGGACAGGGAATCAGCCCCAGCATTTT.

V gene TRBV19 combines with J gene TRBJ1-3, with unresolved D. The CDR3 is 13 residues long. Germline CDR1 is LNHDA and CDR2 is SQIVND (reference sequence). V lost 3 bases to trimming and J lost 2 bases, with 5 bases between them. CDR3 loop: CASSMAAGNTIYF. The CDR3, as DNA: TGTGCCAGTAGTATGGCCGCTGGAAACACCATATATTTT.

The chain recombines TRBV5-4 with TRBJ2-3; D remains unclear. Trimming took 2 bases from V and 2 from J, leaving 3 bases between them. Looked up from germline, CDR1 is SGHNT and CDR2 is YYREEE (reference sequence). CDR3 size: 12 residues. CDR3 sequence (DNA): TGTGCCAGCAGCTTATACACAGATACGCAGTATTTT. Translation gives CASSLYTDTQYF.

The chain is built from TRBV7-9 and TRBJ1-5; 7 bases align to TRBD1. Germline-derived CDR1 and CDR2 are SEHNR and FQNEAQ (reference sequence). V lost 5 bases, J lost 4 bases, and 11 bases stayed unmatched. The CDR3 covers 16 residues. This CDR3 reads CASSPGGRGTNQPQHF. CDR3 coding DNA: TGTGCCAGCAGCCCTGGTGGCAGGGGGACTAATCAGCCCCAGCATTTT.

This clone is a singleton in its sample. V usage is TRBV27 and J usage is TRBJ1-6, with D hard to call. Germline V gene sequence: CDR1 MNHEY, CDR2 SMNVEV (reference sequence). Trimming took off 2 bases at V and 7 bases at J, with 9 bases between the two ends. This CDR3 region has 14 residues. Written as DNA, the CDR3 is TGTGCCAGCAGTTTAGAGGGCGGCAATTCACCCCTCCACTTT. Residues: CASSLEGGNSPLHF.

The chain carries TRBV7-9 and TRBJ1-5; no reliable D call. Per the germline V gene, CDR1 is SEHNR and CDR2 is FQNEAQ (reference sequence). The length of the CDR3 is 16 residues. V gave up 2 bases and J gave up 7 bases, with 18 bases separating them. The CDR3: CASSLRMRTVEQPQHF. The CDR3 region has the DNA TGTGCCAGCAGCTTACGGATGAGGACTGTTGAACAGCCCCAGCATTTT.

Here the CDR3 reads CASSLVGLAGSLETQYF. CDR3 coding DNA: TGTGCCAGCAGCTTAGTGGGACTAGCGGGGAGCCTCGAGACCCAGTACTTC. The chain combines TRBV11-2 with TRBJ2-5, with 13 bases fitting TRBD2. After removal of 1 base from V and 5 bases from J, the junction contained 7 bases not matched to a gene. The CDR3 covers 17 residues. The germline gives CDR1 SGHAT, CDR2 FQNNGV.

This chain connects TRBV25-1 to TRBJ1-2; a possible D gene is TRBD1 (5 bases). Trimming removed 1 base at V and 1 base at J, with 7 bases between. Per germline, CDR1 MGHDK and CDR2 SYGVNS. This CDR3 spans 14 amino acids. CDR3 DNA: TGTGCCAGCAGTGAATGGGGGAATAACTATGGCTACACCTTC. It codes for CASSEWGNNYGYTF.